This is a list of T cell receptor beta chains from one sample in a study of response to subunit inactivated influenza vaccine. A single record per CDR3 protein comes from TCRdb applying MiXCR to the RT-PCR reads. The sample consists of hundreds of thousands of distinct CDR3 sequences, over 9.5% of them appearing once. Sample: PBMCs from blood, taken on the day of vaccination. Receptor source: a man in his forties or fifties who received an inactivated influenza vaccine. Each CDR3 is given with its conserved first and last residue. D genes are given only for firm matches. Expanded clones are given a class, and other clones once, few, many or no size at all.

TRBJ2-5 | TRBD1 | TRBV6-1 | - | TGTGCCAGCAGGGGACAGGGGGCGGCGGGAGAGACCCAGTACTTC | CASRGQGAAGETQYF
TRBJ2-1 | - | TRBV25-1 | few | TGTGCCAGCAGCCCCCGCGGCTCTGGGATTATTAGTGAGCAGTTCTTC | CASSPRGSGIISEQFF
TRBJ2-5 | - | TRBV5-6 | few | TGTGCCAGCAGCTTTCTTCAGTCCGGAGCCGACCAAGGGACCCAGTACTTC | CASSFLQSGADQGTQYF
TRBJ2-1 | TRBD2 | TRBV7-9 | few | TGTGCCAGCAGCGCCGGCGGGGGGGCGGTTGAGCAGTTCTTC | CASSAGGGAVEQFF
TRBJ2-3 | TRBD1 | TRBV6-1 | few | TGTGCCAGCAAAAGGGACAGGTGGTCAGATACGCAGTATTTT | CASKRDRWSDTQYF
TRBJ1-5 | TRBD1 | TRBV9 | many | TGTGCCAGCAGCGTAACGTACCCCCTTTGGACAGGGGGGGGTCTGTATAGCAATCAGCCCCAGCATTTT | CASSVTYPLWTGGGLYSNQPQHF
TRBJ2-2 | - | TRBV7-2 | medium-sized | TGTGCCAGCAGCTTAGGATATTCGGGGGAGCTGTTTTTT | CASSLGYSGELFF
TRBJ2-5 | - | TRBV14 | - | TGTGCCAGCAGCCAAGATGGGGACATCTACCAAGAGACCCAGTACTTC | CASSQDGDIYQETQYF
TRBJ1-1 | TRBD1 | TRBV4-3 | - | TGCGCCAGCAGCCACGGGACAGGGGAGACTGAAGCTTTCTTT | CASSHGTGETEAFF
TRBJ1-4 | - | TRBV20-1 | - | TGCAGTGCGTACTATTCAGGGTCACCTAATGAAAAACTGTTTTTT | CSAYYSGSPNEKLFF
TRBJ2-3 | - | TRBV4-3 | - | TGCGCCAGCAGCCAGGGAGCTACCTACACAGATACGCAGTATTTT | CASSQGATYTDTQYF
TRBJ1-2 | - | TRBV4-1 | many | TGCGCCAGCAGCCTACTCGGATCTGCGCCCTATGGCTACACCTTC | CASSLLGSAPYGYTF
TRBJ2-2 | TRBD1 | TRBV2 | - | TGTGCCAGCAGTAGAGGGACAGGGGGGGACACCGGGGAGCTGTTTTTT | CASSRGTGGDTGELFF
TRBJ2-7 | - | TRBV5-1 | - | TGCGCCAGCAGCTTCCTAGGGGACTACGAGCAGTACTTC | CASSFLGDYEQYF
TRBJ2-7 | - | TRBV20-1 | many | TGCAGTGCTTTTCCGCGGGGCACCTCCTACGAGCAGTACTTC | CSAFPRGTSYEQYF
TRBJ2-7 | - | TRBV5-1 | many | TGCGCCAGCAGCTTGTACGAGCAGTACTTC | CASSLYEQYF
TRBJ2-2 | TRBD1 | TRBV10-3 | - | TGTGCCACCTTCCAGGGGGTCACCGGGGAGCTGTTTTTT | CATFQGVTGELFF
TRBJ2-2 | TRBD1 | TRBV30 | - | TGTGCCTGGAAAGACAGGGGGCTGGCCACCGGGGAGCTGTTTTTT | CAWKDRGLATGELFF
TRBJ2-6 | - | TRBV11-2 | - | TGTGCCAGCAGCTTATATCCCCGCTCTGGGGCCAACGTCCTGACTTTC | CASSLYPRSGANVLTF
TRBJ2-3 | - | TRBV6-5 | - | TGTGCCAGCAGTTCCCTTTTTAGCGGTACGCAGTATTTT | CASSSLFSGTQYF
TRBJ2-7 | TRBD1 | TRBV20-1 | few | TGCAGTGCCCCGGGACAGGGGGCCGAGCAGTACTTC | CSAPGQGAEQYF
TRBJ2-3 | - | TRBV6-5 | once | TGTGCCAGCAGTTCCAGGTACCCTAGCACAGATACGCAGTATTTT | CASSSRYPSTDTQYF
TRBJ2-4 | - | TRBV5-1 | many | TGCGCCAGCAGCTTGGATGGGGCGGGGAACATTCAGTACTTC | CASSLDGAGNIQYF
TRBJ2-5 | TRBD2 | TRBV4-2 | few | TGTGCCAGCAGCCAAGTACCGGGAGGGGGAGAGACCCAGTACTTC | CASSQVPGGGETQYF
TRBJ2-5 | TRBD2 | TRBV7-2 | - | TGTGCCAGCAGCTTACAAAGTCGGGAGGGGACCCAGTACTTC | CASSLQSREGTQYF
TRBJ2-7 | - | TRBV7-9 | - | TGTGCCAGCAGTTCCGGGGACACCCCTCAGTACTTC | CASSSGDTPQYF
TRBJ2-5 | - | TRBV2 | - | TGTGCCAGCAGTGAATATCGAGGAGGGAATGTAAAGACCCAGTACTTC | CASSEYRGGNVKTQYF
TRBJ2-7 | - | TRBV12-3/TRBV12-4 | - | TGTGCCAGCAGATTGTCAGTTTACGAGCAGTACTTC | CASRLSVYEQYF
TRBJ2-5 | - | TRBV19 | few | TGTGCCAGTAGTGGGGGCGCGTTTGAGACCCAGTACTTC | CASSGGAFETQYF
TRBJ2-1 | TRBD2 | TRBV20-1 | - | TGCAGTGCTAGATCCGGACTAGCGGGAGGGCGTGAGCAGTTCTTC | CSARSGLAGGREQFF
TRBJ1-2 | TRBD1 | TRBV4-2 | few | TGTGCCAGCAGCCAAGTCAGGGGGGCAGGGAGGTCTGCTGGCTACACCTTC | CASSQVRGAGRSAGYTF
TRBJ2-1 | TRBD2 | TRBV20-1 | few | TGCAGTGCTAGAGATCCGGGGCGGGGGTTATACGGTGAGCAGTTCTTC | CSARDPGRGLYGEQFF
TRBJ2-7 | - | TRBV5-1 | - | TGCGCCAGCAGCTTGCTAGTAACCACCTACGAGCAGTACTTC | CASSLLVTTYEQYF
TRBJ2-7 | - | TRBV6-2/TRBV6-3 | - | TGTGCCAGCAGTTACGGGGATACCTACGAGCAGTACTTC | CASSYGDTYEQYF
TRBJ1-6 | TRBD1 | TRBV20-1 | many | TGCAGTGCTAGAGGACAGGGTTTGGAATCACCCCTCCACTTT | CSARGQGLESPLHF
TRBJ1-1 | - | TRBV20-1 | many | TGCAGTGCTAGGGCCATGAGTGGTGGAGAGAACACTGAAGCTTTCTTT | CSARAMSGGENTEAFF
TRBJ2-7 | TRBD1 | TRBV6-1 | many | TGTGCCAGCAGTGTCGCCGGGACAGCCCTCTTACAGCAGTACTTC | CASSVAGTALLQQYF
TRBJ1-2 | TRBD1 | TRBV7-2 | many | TGTGCCAGCAGCTTAGTAAGGGCGGACAGGGGCGGCTACACCTTC | CASSLVRADRGGYTF
TRBJ2-1 | - | TRBV5-1 | few | TGCGCCAGCAGCACGACAGTACTAAATGAGCAGTTCTTC | CASSTTVLNEQFF
TRBJ1-2 | - | TRBV7-9 | - | TGTGCCAGCAGGGACGGGAACCTACATGGCTACACCTTC | CASRDGNLHGYTF
TRBJ2-2 | TRBD2 | TRBV5-1 | few | TGCGCCAGCAGCTTAGGGTTGACGGGAGGAACACGTGACGGGGAGCTGTTTTTT | CASSLGLTGGTRDGELFF
TRBJ2-1 | - | TRBV5-1 | few | TGCGCCAGCAGCTTGGTGAGGGACCCACACAATGAGCAGTTCTTC | CASSLVRDPHNEQFF
TRBJ2-1 | TRBD1 | TRBV20-1 | few | TGCAGAGCCTCCCGGGCAGGGGGCTCCTACAATGAGCAGTTCTTC | CRASRAGGSYNEQFF
TRBJ1-5 | TRBD1 | TRBV9 | - | TGTGCCAGCAGCCTAGGACAGGCAGGCAATCAGCCCCAGCATTTT | CASSLGQAGNQPQHF
TRBJ2-1 | TRBD1 | TRBV5-1 | few | TGCGCCAGCAGTCCGGACAGGGCAGAGCAGTTCTTC | CASSPDRAEQFF
TRBJ2-7 | - | TRBV20-1 | few | TGCAGTGCTAGAGTAAGCCTTCCCTACGAGCAGTACTTC | CSARVSLPYEQYF
TRBJ1-2 | - | TRBV15 | few | TGTGCCACCAGCAGAGTAGGGGGAAATAACTATGGCTACACCTTC | CATSRVGGNNYGYTF